A selection of T cell receptor beta chains follows, all from one sample in a study of identical twins. TCRdb recomputed calls from the 5' RACE reads with MiXCR, one row per CDR3 protein. The sample includes 1.5 million to 2 million distinct CDR3 sequences, roughly a third of them seen just once. Input material: cord blood. These receptors all stem from a newborn girl in good health. Both conserved end residues are part of each CDR3. The D gene is left open where the match is weak. Clone size, where shown, is once, few, many, or a class for clones that have expanded.

len	abundance	v_gene	j_gene	d_gene	CDR3aa	CDR3nt
17	many	TRBV10-3	TRBJ2-1	-	CAISERSRSRAVDEQFF	TGTGCCATCAGTGAGCGAAGTAGATCTAGGGCTGTGGATGAGCAGTTCTTC
16	once	TRBV12-5	TRBJ2-3	-	CASGLARGRFTDTQYF	TGTGCTAGTGGTTTGGCAAGGGGGAGGTTCACAGATACGCAGTATTTT
18	-	TRBV7-2	TRBJ2-5	TRBD2	CASSFRLAGGRQQETQYF	TGTGCCAGCAGCTTCCGCCTAGCGGGGGGCAGACAACAAGAGACCCAGTACTTC
16	-	TRBV5-1	TRBJ2-1	-	CASRKFGDYLDNEQFF	TGCGCCAGCAGAAAGTTCGGGGATTATTTAGATAATGAGCAGTTCTTC
17	once	TRBV20-1	TRBJ1-6	TRBD1	CSARDPGQGSLNSPLHF	TGCAGTGCTAGAGATCCGGGACAGGGGAGCCTTAATTCACCCCTCCACTTT
12	few	TRBV29-1	TRBJ1-1	-	CSVSRGDTEAFF	TGCAGCGTCTCAAGGGGGGACACTGAAGCTTTCTTT
16	-	TRBV20-1	TRBJ2-5	-	CSAFFPLTGRLWEQYF	TGCAGTGCTTTCTTTCCACTTACAGGGCGGTTATGGGAGCAGTACTTC
14	-	TRBV20-1	TRBJ2-7	TRBD2	CSASFTSGTYEQYF	TGCAGTGCTAGCTTCACTAGCGGAACCTACGAGCAGTACTTC
13	-	TRBV20-1	TRBJ1-1	-	CSAPTELNTEAFF	TGCAGTGCACCGACAGAGCTGAACACTGAAGCTTTCTTT
15	few	TRBV30	TRBJ2-5	-	CAWSSLGGRGETQYF	TGTGCCTGGAGTAGCCTGGGTGGGCGAGGGGAGACCCAGTACTTC
14	few	TRBV20-1	TRBJ1-4	-	CSARGPFVMGGLFF	TGCAGTGCTAGGGGACCTTTTGTAATGGGGGGACTGTTTTTT
14	few	TRBV4-2	TRBJ2-7	TRBD1	CASSQDRGVDEQYF	TGTGCCAGCAGCCAGGACAGGGGAGTCGACGAGCAGTACTTC
12	-	TRBV15	TRBJ1-5	-	CATSLENQPQHF	TGTGCCACCAGCCTGGAAAATCAGCCCCAGCATTTT
16	-	TRBV5-1	TRBJ2-1	TRBD2	CASSLKLAGGYNEQFF	TGCGCCAGCAGCTTAAAGCTAGCGGGAGGGTACAATGAGCAGTTCTTC
14	-	TRBV25-1	TRBJ1-2	-	CASSDPRGNYGYTF	TGTGCCAGCAGTGACCCCAGGGGTAACTATGGCTACACCTTC
18	-	TRBV27	TRBJ2-3	TRBD2	CASSFSPRRGGIPYGQYF	TGTGCCAGCAGTTTTTCCCCTCGTCGCGGGGGGATCCCATATGGGCAGTATTTT
15	many	TRBV13	TRBJ1-2	-	CASSLGLAANYGYTF	TGTGCCAGCAGCTTAGGCCTCGCAGCTAACTATGGCTACACCTTC
15	-	TRBV28	TRBJ2-5	-	CASRPGFVREETQYF	TGTGCCAGCAGACCGGGCTTTGTTCGTGAAGAGACCCAGTACTTC
12	-	TRBV6-1	TRBJ2-7	-	CASSAQGLEQYF	TGTGCCAGCAGTGCACAGGGTCTCGAGCAGTACTTC
16	-	TRBV28	TRBJ1-1	TRBD1	CASSPPDRRFWTEAFF	TGTGCCAGCAGCCCTCCGGACAGGAGGTTCTGGACTGAAGCTTTCTTT
16	many	TRBV27	TRBJ1-1	-	CASKDRDKRAISEAFF	TGTGCCAGCAAGGATCGGGACAAACGGGCGATAAGTGAAGCTTTCTTT
13	few	TRBV3-1	TRBJ2-7	-	CASSQDLSWEQYF	TGTGCCAGCAGCCAAGATCTAAGCTGGGAGCAGTACTTC
15	few	TRBV4-1	TRBJ2-4	TRBD2	CASSHGGGAKNIQYF	TGCGCCAGCAGCCACGGCGGGGGAGCCAAAAACATTCAGTACTTC
16	few	TRBV27	TRBJ2-7	TRBD1	CASSLKGTGASYEQYF	TGTGCCAGCAGTTTGAAGGGGACAGGGGCGTCCTACGAGCAGTACTTC
15	few	TRBV25-1	TRBJ2-3	-	CASNTRGPTADTQYF	TGTGCCAGCAACACACGGGGGCCAACAGCAGATACGCAGTATTTT